This T cell receptor beta chain was profiled in a study of T cell responses to AZD1222 COVID-19 vaccine. The protocol was immunoSEQ multiplex PCR, while the TCRdb copy is restricted to in-frame clones and leaves out a portion. Of about 130,000 clones in the sample, about 91% are singletons; the top ten hold approximately 2.1%. The V gene lost 0 bases and the J gene lost 6 bases, with 11 bases spanning the gap. CDR1 and CDR2 (germline): LGHNA, YSLEER. There are 15 residues in the CDR3. The genes are TRBV4-3 and TRBJ1-4, with D possibly TRBD1 on 5 matching bases. This clonotype was sampled from an adult in good health. The sample here was peripheral blood, taken on day 0 of AZD1222 vaccination. The CDR3 sequence is CASSQDSGTYEKLFF. CDR3 DNA: TGCGCCAGCAGCCAAGATTCCGGGACTTATGAAAAACTGTTTTTT.